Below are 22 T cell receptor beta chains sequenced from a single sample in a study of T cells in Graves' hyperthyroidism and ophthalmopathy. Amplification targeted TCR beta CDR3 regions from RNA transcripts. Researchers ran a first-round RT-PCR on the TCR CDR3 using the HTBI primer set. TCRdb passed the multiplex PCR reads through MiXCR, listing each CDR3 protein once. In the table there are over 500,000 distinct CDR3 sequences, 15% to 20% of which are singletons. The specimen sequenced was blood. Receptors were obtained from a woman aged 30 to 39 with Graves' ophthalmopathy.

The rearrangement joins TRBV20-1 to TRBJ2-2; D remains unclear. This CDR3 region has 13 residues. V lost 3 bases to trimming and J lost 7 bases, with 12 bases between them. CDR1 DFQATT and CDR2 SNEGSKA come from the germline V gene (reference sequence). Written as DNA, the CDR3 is TGCAGTGCTAGGTTCGGAGTGGTCGGGGAGCTGTTTTTT. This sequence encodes CSARFGVVGELFF.

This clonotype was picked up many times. CDR3 sequence reads: CASSLQAGRANTGELFF. In DNA form, the CDR3 reads TGCGCCAGCAGCCTTCAGGCGGGACGCGCGAACACCGGGGAGCTGTTTTTT. V gene TRBV4-3 combines with J gene TRBJ2-2, with a possible D match to TRBD2 (6 bases). V was cut by 4 bases and J by 0 bases, with 15 bases left in between. Germline loops: CDR1 LGHNA, CDR2 YSLEER. This CDR3 has 17 residues.

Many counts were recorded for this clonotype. CDR3 region: CASSPGLAAPYEQYF. CDR3 nucleotide sequence: TGTGCCAGCAGCCCCGGACTAGCGGCCCCCTACGAGCAGTACTTC. The chain joins TRBV7-2 to TRBJ2-7, with 10 positions matching TRBD2. J lost 2 bases, V lost 5 bases, and 6 bases had no gene match. The CDR3 covers 15 residues. Germline CDR1 SGHTA, CDR2 FQGNSA.

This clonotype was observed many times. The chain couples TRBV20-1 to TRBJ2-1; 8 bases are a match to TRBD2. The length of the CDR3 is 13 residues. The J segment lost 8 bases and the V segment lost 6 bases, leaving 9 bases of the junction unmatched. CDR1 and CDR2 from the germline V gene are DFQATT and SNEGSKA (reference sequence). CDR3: CSASGTRVYEQFF. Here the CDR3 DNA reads TGCAGTGCCTCCGGGACTAGGGTCTATGAGCAGTTCTTC.

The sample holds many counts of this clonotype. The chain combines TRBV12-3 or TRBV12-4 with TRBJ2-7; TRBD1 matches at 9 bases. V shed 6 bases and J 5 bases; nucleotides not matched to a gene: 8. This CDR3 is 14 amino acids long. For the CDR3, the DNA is TGTGCCAGCAGCCTCGGGACAGGGAACCACGAGCAGTACTTC. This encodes CASSLGTGNHEQYF.

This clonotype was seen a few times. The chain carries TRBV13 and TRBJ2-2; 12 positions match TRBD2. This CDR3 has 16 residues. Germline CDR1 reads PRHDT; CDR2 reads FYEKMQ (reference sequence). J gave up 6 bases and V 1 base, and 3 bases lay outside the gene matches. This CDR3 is CASSLVRLAGAGELFF. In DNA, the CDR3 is TGTGCCAGCAGCTTAGTTCGACTAGCGGGAGCCGGGGAGCTGTTTTTT.

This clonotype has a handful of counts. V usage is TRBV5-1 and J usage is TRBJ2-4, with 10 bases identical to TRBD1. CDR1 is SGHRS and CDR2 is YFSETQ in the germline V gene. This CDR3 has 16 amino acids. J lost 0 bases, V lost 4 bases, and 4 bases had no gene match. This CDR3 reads CASSPGQGIAKNIQYF. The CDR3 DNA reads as TGCGCCAGCAGCCCGGGACAGGGGATAGCCAAAAACATTCAGTACTTC.

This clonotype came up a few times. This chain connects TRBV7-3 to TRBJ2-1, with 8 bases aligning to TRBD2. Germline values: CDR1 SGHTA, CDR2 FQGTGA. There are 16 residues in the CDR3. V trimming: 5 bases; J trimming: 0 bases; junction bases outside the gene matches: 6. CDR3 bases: TGTGCCAGCAGCCAAACTAGCGGTAGCTCCTACAATGAGCAGTTCTTC. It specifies CASSQTSGSSYNEQFF.

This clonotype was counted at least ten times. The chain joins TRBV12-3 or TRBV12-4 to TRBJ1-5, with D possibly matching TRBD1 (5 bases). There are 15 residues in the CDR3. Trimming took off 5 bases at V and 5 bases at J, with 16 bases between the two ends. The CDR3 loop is CASSDQGGEDQPQHF. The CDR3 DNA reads TGTGCCAGCAGTGACCAGGGAGGGGAGGATCAGCCCCAGCATTTT.

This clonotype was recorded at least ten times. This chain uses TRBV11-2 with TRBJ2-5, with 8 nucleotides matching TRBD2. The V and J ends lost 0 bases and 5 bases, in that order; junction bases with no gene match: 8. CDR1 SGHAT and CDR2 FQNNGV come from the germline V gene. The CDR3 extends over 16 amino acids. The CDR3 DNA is TGTGCCAGCAGCTTAGACGGGAGGGCCCCGCGGGAGACCCAGTACTTC. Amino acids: CASSLDGRAPRETQYF.

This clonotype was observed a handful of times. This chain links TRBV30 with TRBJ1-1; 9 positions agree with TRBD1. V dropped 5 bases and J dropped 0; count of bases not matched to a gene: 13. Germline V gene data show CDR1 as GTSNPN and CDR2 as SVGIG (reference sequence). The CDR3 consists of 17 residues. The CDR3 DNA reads TGTGCCTGGTCCCCGCCGGGACAGGGAAGACTGAACACTGAAGCTTTCTTT. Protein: CAWSPPGQGRLNTEAFF.

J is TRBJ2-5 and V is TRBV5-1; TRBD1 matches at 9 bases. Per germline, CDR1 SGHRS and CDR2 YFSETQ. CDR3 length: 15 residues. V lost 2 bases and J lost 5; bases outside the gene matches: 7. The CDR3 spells CASSFPGQGGETQYF. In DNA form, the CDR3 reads TGCGCCAGCAGCTTCCCGGGACAGGGCGGCGAGACCCAGTACTTC. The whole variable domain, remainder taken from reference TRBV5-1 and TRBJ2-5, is KAGVTQTPRYLIKTRGQQVTLSCSPISGHRSVSWYQQTPGQGLQFLFEYFSETQRNKGNFPGRFSGRQFSNSRSEMNVSTLELGDSALYLCASSFPGQGGETQYFGPGTRLLVL.

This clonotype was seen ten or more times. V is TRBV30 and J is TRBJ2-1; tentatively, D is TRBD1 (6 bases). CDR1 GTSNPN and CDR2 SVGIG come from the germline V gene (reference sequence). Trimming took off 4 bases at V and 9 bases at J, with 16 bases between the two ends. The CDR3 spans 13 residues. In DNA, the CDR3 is TGTGCCTGGAATCGACAGGTAAAGAGTGAGCAGTTCTTC. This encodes CAWNRQVKSEQFF.

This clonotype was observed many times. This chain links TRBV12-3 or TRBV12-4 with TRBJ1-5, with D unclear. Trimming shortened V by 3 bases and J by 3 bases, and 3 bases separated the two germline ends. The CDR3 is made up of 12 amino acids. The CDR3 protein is CASSFTNQPQHF. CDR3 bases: TGTGCCAGCAGTTTTACCAATCAGCCCCAGCATTTT.

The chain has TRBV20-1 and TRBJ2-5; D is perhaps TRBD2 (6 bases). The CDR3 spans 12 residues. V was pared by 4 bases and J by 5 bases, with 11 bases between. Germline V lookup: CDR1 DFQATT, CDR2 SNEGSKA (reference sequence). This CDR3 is CSAMTRGETQYF. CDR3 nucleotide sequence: TGCAGTGCTATGACTAGAGGGGAGACCCAGTACTTC.

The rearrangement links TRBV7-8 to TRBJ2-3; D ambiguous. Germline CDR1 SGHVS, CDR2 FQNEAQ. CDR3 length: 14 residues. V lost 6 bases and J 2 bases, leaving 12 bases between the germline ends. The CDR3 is CASRAKGTTDTQYF. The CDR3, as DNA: TGTGCCAGCAGGGCCAAGGGTACCACAGATACGCAGTATTTT.

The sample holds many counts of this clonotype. The CDR3 DNA is TGTGCCAGCAGGGCGACTGGAAACACCATATATTTT. Translated, it gives CASRATGNTIYF. V is TRBV7-9 and J is TRBJ1-3, with D uncertain. Trimming removed 6 bases at V and 2 bases at J, with 5 bases between. The CDR3 has 12 amino acids. In germline, CDR1 is SEHNR, CDR2 FQNEAQ (reference sequence).

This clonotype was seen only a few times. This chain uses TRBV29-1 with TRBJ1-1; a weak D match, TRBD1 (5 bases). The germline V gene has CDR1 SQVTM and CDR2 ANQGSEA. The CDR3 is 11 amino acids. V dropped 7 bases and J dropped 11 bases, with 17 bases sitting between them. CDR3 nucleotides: TGCAGCGCCGCGCTTCGGGACTGCGCTTTCTTT. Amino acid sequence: CSAALRDCAFF.

The CDR3 here is CASSFQGADEQFF. CDR3 bases: TGTGCCAGCAGCTTTCAGGGGGCTGATGAGCAGTTCTTC. The V call is TRBV11-3, the J call TRBJ2-1, with 8 bases fitting TRBD1. The CDR3 loop spans 13 amino acids. Germline V gene sequence: CDR1 SGHNT, CDR2 YENEEA. Unmatched junction bases numbered 3, after V lost 3 bases and J lost 8 bases.

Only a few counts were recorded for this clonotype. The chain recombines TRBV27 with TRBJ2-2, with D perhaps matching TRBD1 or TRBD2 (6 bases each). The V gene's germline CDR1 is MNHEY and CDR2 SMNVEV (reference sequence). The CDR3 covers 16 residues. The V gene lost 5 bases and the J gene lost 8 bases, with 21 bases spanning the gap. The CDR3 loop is CASSLGGTPGVGELFF. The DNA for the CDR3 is TGTGCCAGCAGTCTTGGCGGGACACCCGGGGTGGGGGAGCTGTTTTTT.

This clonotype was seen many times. CDR3 protein: CSAKGTSRTYEQYF. CDR3 coding DNA: TGCAGTGCAAAAGGGACTAGCAGGACCTACGAGCAGTACTTC. This chain links TRBV20-1 with TRBJ2-7; 9 nucleotides align to TRBD2. This CDR3 comprises 14 residues. CDR1 DFQATT and CDR2 SNEGSKA come from the germline V gene (reference sequence). Losses at the gene ends were 6 bases for V and 2 bases for J; bases not matched to a gene: 8.

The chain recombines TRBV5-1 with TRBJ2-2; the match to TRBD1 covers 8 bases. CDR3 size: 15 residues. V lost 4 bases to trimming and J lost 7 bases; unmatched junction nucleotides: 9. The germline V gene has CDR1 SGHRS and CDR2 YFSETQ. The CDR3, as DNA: TGCGCCAGCAGCCCATCGGGACAGGTCGGCGGGGAGCTGTTTTTT. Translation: CASSPSGQVGGELFF.